Below are 10 T cell receptor beta chains sequenced from a single sample in a study of T cells in women clearing cervical HPV infection. Assay used: immunoSEQ multiplex PCR; TCRdb lists only in-frame clones, some missing. The sample has roughly 48,000 clones. Sequenced sample: blood buffy coat. The receptor set was obtained from a woman aged 18 to 75 with a cervical HPV16 infection that either progressed to CIN3+ or cleared (not recorded which).

Worth noting for this clone: The observed sequence ends 3 residues before the CDR3 terminus, with the missing tail filled in from the germline J gene. The genes are TRBV7-2 and TRBJ1-1; 8 nucleotides align to TRBD1. J gave up 3 bases and V 0 bases, and 9 bases lay outside the gene matches. CDR1 SGHTA and CDR2 FQGNSA come from the germline V gene. The CDR3 consists of 17 residues. CDR3 DNA (partial): TGTGCCAGCAGCTTAGCACCTCAGGGGGCTAAAGACACTGAA. Amino acid sequence: CASSLAPQGAKDTE. The whole CDR3 sequence is CASSLAPQGAKDTEAFF.

Comment on this clone: The CDR3 end lies 3 residues beyond the end of the read and is filled in from the germline J gene. This chain connects TRBV13 to TRBJ1-5, with 7 bases lining up with TRBD1. Germline trimming cut 2 bases from V and 9 bases from J; bases unmatched to any gene: 13. This CDR3 contains 16 residues. CDR1 is PRHDT, CDR2 FYEKMQ, per germline (reference sequence). The covered CDR3 bases are TGTGCCAGCAGCTTACGCGGACAGAGACAGGGAGGGCCC. Translated, it gives CASSLRGQRQGGP. Given in full, the CDR3 is CASSLRGQRQGGPQHF. The full variable domain, with the rest looked up from reference TRBV13 and TRBJ1-5, is AAGVIQSPRHLIKEKRETATLKCYPIPRHDTVYWYQQGPGQDPQFLISFYEKMQSDKGSIPDRFSAQQFSDYHSELNMSSLELGDSALYFCASSLRGQRQGGPQHFGDGTRLSIL.

With regard to this clone: The read terminates 3 residues before the CDR3 end, so the remaining end is supplied by the germline J gene. The chain carries TRBV27 and TRBJ2-7; 7 nucleotides line up with TRBD1. CDR1 and CDR2 from the germline V gene are MNHEY and SMNVEV (reference sequence). The trim removed 6 bases at V and 3 bases at J, leaving 2 bases unmatched. The CDR3 covers 12 residues. CDR3 protein: CASRTGLYEQYF. CDR3 bases read: TGTGCCAGCAGGACAGGGCTCTACGAG.

Regarding this clone: The CDR3 end falls 3 residues outside the read, so it is completed with the germline J gene. The chain links TRBV13 to TRBJ1-5; the D gene is possibly TRBD1 (6 bases). The CDR3 runs 14 residues. V was pared by 5 bases and J by 3 bases, with 11 bases between. Germline V gene data show CDR1 as PRHDT and CDR2 as FYEKMQ (reference sequence). CDR3 sequence: CASSLGQTNQPQHF. The sequenced CDR3 bases are TGTGCCAGCAGCCTGGGACAAACCAATCAGCCC. Complete variable domain (other parts from reference TRBV13 and TRBJ1-5): AAGVIQSPRHLIKEKRETATLKCYPIPRHDTVYWYQQGPGQDPQFLISFYEKMQSDKGSIPDRFSAQQFSDYHSELNMSSLELGDSALYFCASSLGQTNQPQHFGDGTRLSIL.

Turning to this clone: From the germline J gene comes the end of the CDR3, since the read stops 3 residues before it. The rearrangement joins TRBV20-1 to TRBJ1-2, with D unclear. Germline assignment: CDR1 DFQATT and CDR2 SNEGSKA (reference sequence). Trimming removed 6 bases from V and 4 bases from J, with 18 bases in between. The CDR3 loop spans 14 amino acids. The sequenced CDR3 bases are TGCAGTGCCCTAGATGCGGGAGTCCTCTATGGC. It specifies CSALDAGVLYG. The entire CDR3 reads CSALDAGVLYGYTF.

This clone is medium-sized by frequency. The CDR3 DNA, read in part, is TGTGCCAGCAGTGTAGGGACAGGACCCCCCTACGAG. Encoded protein: CASSVGTGPPYE. The CDR3 reads in full as CASSVGTGPPYEQYF. The J gene is TRBJ2-7, the V gene TRBV6-1, with 8 bases aligning to TRBD1. The CDR3 end is not reached by the read, which stops 3 residues before it; the germline J gene fills it in. The germline CDR1 and CDR2 sequences are MNHNS and SASEGT. V lost 4 bases to trimming and J lost 2 bases; unmatched junction nucleotides: 7. CDR3 length: 15 amino acids.

CDR3 DNA, as far as it was read: TGTGCCAGCAGCTTACTGGCGGGAATAGATACG. It codes for CASSLLAGIDT. The full-length CDR3 reads as CASSLLAGIDTQYF. This chain joins TRBV7-3 and TRBJ2-3; maybe TRBD2 (6 bases). Coverage ceases 3 residues before the CDR3 finishes, and the germline J gene fills in the end. V was shortened by 2 bases and J by 5 bases, with 11 bases between the two germline ends. This CDR3 has 14 amino acids. Germline-derived CDR1 and CDR2 are SGHTA and FQGTGA.

With regard to this clone: The read comes to an end 3 residues before the CDR3 does, leaving the germline J gene to fill in the end. The V and J genes are TRBV20-1 and TRBJ1-5; possible D gene TRBD1, 5 bases. This CDR3 region has 18 residues. Germline V gene sequence: CDR1 DFQATT, CDR2 SNEGSKA (reference sequence). The ends were cut back, 0 bases at V and 4 bases at J, with 22 bases in the middle. CDR3 DNA (partial): TGCAGTGCTAGAGATCCCCTTCTTTCCAGGGCTACAAATCAGCCC. It encodes CSARDPLLSRATNQP. From start to end, the CDR3 is CSARDPLLSRATNQPQHF.

Points on this clone: The read falls 3 residues short of the CDR3 end, and the missing part is taken from the germline J gene. This chain uses TRBV10-1 with TRBJ2-1, with 9 bases matching TRBD2. This CDR3 has 15 amino acids. Germline lookup yields CDR1 WNHNN and CDR2 SYGVQD (reference sequence). J gave up 3 bases and V 8 bases, and 8 bases lay outside the gene matches. Partial CDR3 DNA: TGCGCCAGCCTCCCGGCTAGCGGGGTCTACAATGAG. Amino acid sequence: CASLPASGVYNE. The CDR3 reads in full as CASLPASGVYNEQFF.

Note on this clone: Sequencing ends 3 residues short of the CDR3 end; the germline J gene provides the rest. The chain has TRBV19 and TRBJ2-4; TRBD2 is a possible D gene (7 bases). Germline V lookup: CDR1 LNHDA, CDR2 SQIVND (reference sequence). The germline V and J ends were trimmed by 5 bases and 1 base, with 12 bases remaining between them. This CDR3 region has 15 residues. The chain's CDR3 is CASSSGGWAKNIQYF. Partial CDR3 DNA: TGTGCCAGTAGTTCGGGGGGCTGGGCCAAAAACATT.